This T cell receptor beta chain stems from a study of cytomegalovirus exposure and HLA in healthy donors. PCR amplification relied on 60 Vbeta primers (plus 13 Jbeta primers). Some clones are missing from TCRdb's copy, which holds only in-frame ones; the method was immunoSEQ multiplex PCR. The clone table shows about 65,000 clones, with the ten largest holding approximately 16%. Germline-derived CDR1 and CDR2 are SGHNT and YYREEE (reference sequence). This CDR3 spans 19 amino acids. The J segment lost 1 base and the V segment lost 5 bases, leaving 17 bases of the junction unmatched. The TCR comes from a boy aged 5-17 years in good health and CMV-seronegative. The sample comprised PBMCs. The chain carries TRBV5-4 and TRBJ2-5, with 10 bases matching TRBD2. In nucleotides, the CDR3 is TGTGCCAGCAGTTTTACCACGTTTTCTTCTAGCGGGGGCCAAGAGACCCAGTACTTC. It yields the protein CASSFTTFSSSGGQETQYF.